This T cell receptor beta chain was recorded in a study of CD8+ T cells in alopecia areata. Study conclusions and caveats: Lesional scalp, especially alopecia totalis/universalis, showed higher clonality than normal scalp. Besides other cells, scalp samples also yield sequences of resident alphabeta T cells from normal skin.

Lesional scalp tissue (obtained by punch biopsy) and peripheral blood were collected from alopecia areata patients. Both CD4+ and CD8+ T cells were separated by sorting PBMCs. The CDR3 sequence is 14 residues long. Germline assignment: CDR1 MNHEY and CDR2 SVGAGI. V was cut by 0 bases and J by 6 bases, with 9 bases left in between. Reverse transcribed after extraction, RNA yielded cDNA as the sequencing template. Repertoires were generated with immunoSEQ multiplex PCR, while TCRdb's copy carries only in-frame clones and drops some. The sample lists 120,000 or so clones; roughly 50% were seen once. Regarding this clone: As yet, its antigen is unknown.

The chain carries TRBV6-5 and TRBJ2-1; weak D call: TRBD2 (5 bases). The receptor comes from a human donor with alopecia areata. The specimen was NKG2D-low CD8+ T cells sorted from blood. DNA of the CDR3: TGTGCCAGCAGTTACTCGGGGAGATCCAATGAGCAGTTCTTC. Protein product: CASSYSGRSNEQFF.